This is a list of T cell receptor beta chains from one sample in a study of T cell responses to AZD1222 COVID-19 vaccine. Some clones are missing from TCRdb's copy, which holds only in-frame ones; the method was immunoSEQ multiplex PCR. The sample has roughly 160,000 clones; approximately 92% are singletons. The specimen comprised peripheral blood, sampled on day 0 of AZD1222 vaccination. These receptors originate from an adult in good health. Both conserved end residues are trimmed from each CDR3.

cdr3_length	v_call	cdr3_aa
11	TRBV6-2/TRBV6-3	ASSPPLGYEAF
13	TRBV5-1	ASSLVGGYNSPLH
13	TRBV3-1/TRBV3-2	ASSRALAGFVEQY
13	TRBV19	ASSIARQGTDEQF
12	TRBV7-2	ASSSRGGLDTQY
11	TRBV6-5	ASSLDKNGRYT
10	TRBV11-2	ASSPSRGKLF
14	TRBV6-2/TRBV6-3	ASSSLPGQGNYGYT
12	TRBV29-1	SVETGQGGYGYT
14	TRBV20-1	SASAWGTGEVTEAF
11	TRBV29-1	SVDPEAADTQY
13	TRBV27	ASSAFTGGRETQY
10	TRBV29-1	SVDRGQETQY
11	TRBV3-1/TRBV3-2	ASSQDGKGRLF
13	TRBV10-1	ASSPRTSGGATQY
11	TRBV7-9	ASSSSGGYEQY
14	TRBV5-1	ASSTAGGRSKNIQY
13	TRBV4-1	ASSQLAGGTYEQY
11	TRBV3-1/TRBV3-2	ASSPWGAAEAF
8	TRBV27	ASSLREQY
14	TRBV12-5	ASGLWGAPGTDTQY
13	TRBV3-1/TRBV3-2	ASTLRSSPGEKLF
11	TRBV27	ASSFSNRARYT
14	TRBV6-2/TRBV6-3	ASSYGRMGGDNEQF
13	TRBV2	ASQRAGTTNEKLF
11	TRBV9	ASGQPNTGELF
11	TRBV29-1	STGASGNTEAF
11	TRBV10-3	AISWTENTEAF
11	TRBV6-5	ASSLNFGNTIY
15	TRBV19	ASSMRRLAGVRETQY
14	TRBV27	ASSFTWTGGDYGYT